This record concerns one T cell receptor beta chain sequence. The target antigen is unknown. The data stem from a study of T cells in narcolepsy. Whole-study results and caveats: HCRT-specific and TRIB2-specific autoreactive clonotypes appeared among same-patient CSF and blood CD4+ clonotypes. Reportedly, autoreactive clonotypes were serially detected in patients' blood but not controls'.

Trimming removed 6 bases at V and 0 bases at J, with 12 bases between. Germline values: CDR1 MNHNS, CDR2 SASEGT. The CDR3 spans 15 residues. Assay: immunoSEQ multiplex PCR; the TCRdb copy retains only in-frame clones and omits some. In the table there are about 27,000 clones, around nine tenths of which are singletons. The sequencing sample was made of CD45RA- memory CD4+ T cells from PBMCs. The chain carries TRBV6-1 and TRBJ1-3; unclear D gene. The clonotype was recovered from a human donor with narcolepsy. The CDR3 spells CASRPGPPSGNTIYF. CDR3 sequence (DNA): TGTGCCAGCAGACCCGGGCCCCCCTCTGGAAACACCATATATTTT.